The 26 T cell receptor beta chains in this list originate from one sample, sequenced in a study of beta chain features in type 1 diabetes. Of the isolated RNA, all was reverse transcribed, and so the sequenced material was expressed TCRB transcripts. This table comes from immunoSEQ multiplex PCR, and its TCRdb copy is limited to in-frame clones, with some not included. Here the sample spans about 340,000 clones, less than 10% being singletons. Input material: central memory CD4+ T cells from blood. Source of these receptors: a woman aged 18-30 years in good health.

The CDR3 nucleotides are TGTGCCAGCAGCTTATTTCGAGGAGATCAAAACATTCAGTACTTC. It is translated as CASSLFRGDQNIQYF. This chain uses TRBV11-2 with TRBJ2-4; D gene unclear. Germline V gives CDR1 SGHAT, CDR2 FQNNGV. CDR3 length: 15 residues. Trimming shortened V by 2 bases and J by 5 bases, and 13 bases separated the two germline ends.

V usage is TRBV6-6 and J usage is TRBJ2-1; the match to TRBD2 covers 7 bases. Germline V lookup: CDR1 MNHNY, CDR2 SVGAGI (reference sequence). The V gene end was trimmed by 2 bases and the J gene end by 4 bases; junction bases not matched to a gene: 2. The CDR3 has 14 amino acids. In DNA, the CDR3 is TGTGCCAGCAGTTACGGGGGAGGGTACAATGAGCAGTTCTTC. Encoded protein: CASSYGGGYNEQFF.

This clone occurred a few times. CDR3 coding DNA: TGTGCCAGCTCACCGTGGGGGTTAGCGGGAGAAACGGACATTCAGTACTTC. Its translation is CASSPWGLAGETDIQYF. This chain connects TRBV18 to TRBJ2-4, with TRBD2 identical over 9 bases. Germline loops: CDR1 KGHSH, CDR2 LQKENI. J gave up 8 bases and V 3 bases, and 14 bases lay outside the gene matches. The CDR3 totals 17 residues.

V gene TRBV21-1 combines with J gene TRBJ1-1. TRBV21-1 is reported as a pseudogene. The CDR3 covers 14 residues. The DNA for the CDR3 is TGTGCCAGCAGCAAAGTAGGAAGGGTCCCTGAAGCTTTCTTT. This codes for CASSKVGRVPEAFF.

This clone occurred a few times. The genes are TRBV20-1 and TRBJ1-2; D remains ambiguous. Germline-derived CDR1 and CDR2 are DFQATT and SNEGSKA (reference sequence). Trimming left V 2 bases short and J 2 bases short, with 3 bases between. The CDR3 extends over 11 amino acids. The CDR3 region is CSARLNYGYTF. Written as DNA, the CDR3 is TGCAGTGCTAGACTGAACTATGGCTACACCTTC.

This clone was recorded a few times. The chain links TRBV25-1 to TRBJ2-5; D is uncertain. The DNA end is more similar to TRBJ2-7, so the J call may be wrong. Germline V gives CDR1 MGHDK, CDR2 SYGVNS. The CDR3 has 14 amino acids. CDR3 sequence reads: CASSESLGSYEQYF. The CDR3 DNA reads as TGTGCCAGCAGTGAATCTCTGGGTTCCTACGAGCAGTACTTC.

The chain recombines TRBV4-1 with TRBJ1-3; D is undetermined. V lost 0 bases and J lost 0, with 9 bases in between. The CDR3 is 16 residues long. Germline lookup yields CDR1 MGHRA and CDR2 YSYEKL. The CDR3 DNA follows: TGCGCCAGCAGCCAAGATCACGTATTCTCTGGAAACACCATATATTTT. This gives the protein CASSQDHVFSGNTIYF.

This clone was detected only a few times. The chain employs TRBV15 and TRBJ2-5; D is ambiguous. The CDR3 runs to 12 residues. Germline values: CDR1 LNHNV, CDR2 YYDKDF (reference sequence). Trimming cost V 0 bases and J 10 bases, with 9 bases left between them. The CDR3 nucleotides are TGTGCCACCAGCAGAGATCGGCAGTACCAGTACTTC. Translated: CATSRDRQYQYF.

This clone was seen a handful of times. The chain joins TRBV29-1 to TRBJ2-3, with TRBD1 identical over 7 bases. The ends lost 7 bases at V and 5 bases at J; junction bases unmatched: 6. Germline V lookup: CDR1 SQVTM, CDR2 ANQGSEA. There are 12 residues in the CDR3. This chain's CDR3 is CSGLQGKDTQYF. In nucleotides, the CDR3 is TGCAGCGGATTACAGGGGAAAGATACGCAGTATTTT.

This clone was detected a few times. This chain links TRBV28 with TRBJ1-2; 8 bases agree with TRBD1. The CDR3 extends over 16 amino acids. Germline trimming cut 10 bases from V and 5 bases from J; bases unmatched to any gene: 18. Germline values: CDR1 MDHEN, CDR2 SYDVKM. CDR3 coding DNA: TGTGCCACCCCGCACAGGGGGGAAGAAGGTTGGTATGGCTACACCTTC. Amino acid sequence: CATPHRGEEGWYGYTF.

The CDR3 coding sequence is TGCGCCAGCAGTCAACTTCGGGGACTAGTTGCCGGGGAGCTGTTTTTT. Encoded protein: CASSQLRGLVAGELFF. The V gene is TRBV23-1, the J gene TRBJ2-2, with 8 bases aligning to TRBD2. TRBV23-1 carries the ORF label, with uncertain function. Trimming at V came to 2 bases and at J to 6 bases, leaving 8 bases not matched to a gene. The CDR3 covers 16 residues.

The chain recombines TRBV4-1 with TRBJ1-5; D gene uncertain. The CDR3 length is 14 residues. Trimming pared 0 bases from V and 8 bases from J, leaving 11 bases between. Germline V gene data show CDR1 as MGHRA and CDR2 as YSYEKL. The CDR3 nucleotides are TGCGCCAGCAGCCAAGAGGAGGGTGTGGAGCCCCAGCATTTT. Protein: CASSQEEGVEPQHF.

This clone was found many times. The J gene is TRBJ1-4, the V gene TRBV7-8; TRBD1 is a possible D gene (5 bases). This CDR3 spans 16 amino acids. Between the trimmed V and J ends, which lost 1 base and 7 bases, there was a span of 16 bases. The germline CDR1 and CDR2 sequences are SGHVS and FQNEAQ. The CDR3 sequence is CASSLGWSLGAEKLFF. Here the CDR3 DNA reads TGTGCCAGCAGCTTAGGCTGGAGCCTAGGGGCTGAAAAACTGTTTTTT.

The rearrangement joins TRBV11-2 to TRBJ2-3, with 12 bases that match TRBD2. Trimming removed 5 bases from V and 3 bases from J; junction bases left unmatched: 6. The germline V gene has CDR1 SGHAT and CDR2 FQNNGV. This CDR3 has 16 residues. The CDR3 loop is CASSPGLAGFTDTQYF. The CDR3, as DNA: TGTGCCAGCAGCCCCGGACTAGCGGGATTTACAGATACGCAGTATTTT.

A few counts support this clone. The genes are TRBV5-6 and TRBJ2-3; 7 nucleotides align to TRBD1. Germline CDR1 reads SGHDT; CDR2 reads YYEEEE. The trim removed 0 bases at V and 4 bases at J, leaving 8 bases unmatched. The CDR3 is made up of 16 amino acids. The CDR3 loop reads CASSLEVTGVADTQYF. DNA of the CDR3: TGTGCCAGCAGCTTGGAGGTCACAGGGGTGGCAGATACGCAGTATTTT.

The gene calls are TRBV29-1 and TRBJ2-7, with no clear D. The CDR3 covers 11 residues. The V gene lost 6 bases and the J gene lost 7 bases, with 13 bases spanning the gap. Germline values: CDR1 SQVTM, CDR2 ANQGSEA. DNA for the CDR3: TGCAGCGTCCGGAGTGGTACGGAGCAGTACTTC. This sequence encodes CSVRSGTEQYF.

This rearrangement joins TRBV6-5 to TRBJ1-1; D gene uncertain. Germline CDR1 MNHEY, CDR2 SVGAGI. This CDR3 is 13 amino acids long. V lost 7 bases, J lost 0 bases, and 9 bases lay in between. The CDR3 loop is CASKLFVNTEAFF. The CDR3, as DNA: TGTGCCAGCAAGTTATTCGTGAACACTGAAGCTTTCTTT.

The chain uses TRBV5-1 and TRBJ2-3, with a weak D call TRBD2 (6 bases). The CDR3 loop spans 15 amino acids. Germline V lookup: CDR1 SGHRS, CDR2 YFSETQ. Between the trimmed V and J ends, which lost 4 bases and 1 base, there was a span of 13 bases. Written as DNA, the CDR3 is TGCGCCAGCAGCGTGGGAGGTAGGGGCACAGATACGCAGTATTTT. Its protein is CASSVGGRGTDTQYF.

This clone was counted between two and nine times. The chain carries TRBV2 and TRBJ2-1; 7 nucleotides line up with TRBD2. Unmatched junction bases numbered 13, after V lost 7 bases and J lost 4 bases. The CDR3 totals 16 residues. Germline V lookup: CDR1 SNHLY, CDR2 FYNNEI. The CDR3 DNA sequence: TGTGCCAGCATGTTTGGCGGGAGTTACGATTACAATGAGCAGTTCTTC. Amino acid sequence: CASMFGGSYDYNEQFF.

The chain recombines TRBV5-4 with TRBJ2-7; a weak D match, TRBD2 (5 bases). Between the trimmed V and J ends, which lost 2 bases and 5 bases, there was a span of 23 bases. The CDR3 runs 17 residues. Germline loops: CDR1 SGHNT, CDR2 YYREEE (reference sequence). The CDR3 sequence: CASSFFPRSTGLDEQYF. The CDR3 DNA reads as TGTGCCAGCAGCTTCTTCCCTCGCTCGACTGGACTTGACGAGCAGTACTTC. The variable domain in full, with the rest retrieved from reference TRBV5-4 and TRBJ2-7, is ETGVTQSPTHLIKTRGQQVTLRCSSQSGHNTVSWYQQALGQGPQFIFQYYREEENGRGNFPPRFSGLQFPNYSSELNVNALELDDSALYLCASSFFPRSTGLDEQYFGPGTRLTVT.

CDR3 bases: TGCGCCAGCAGCTTGGACTTACAAGAGACCCAGTACTTC. Protein: CASSLDLQETQYF. This chain uses TRBV5-1 with TRBJ2-5, with D unclear. The V end was cut by 0 bases, the J end by 2 bases, with 5 bases between. The CDR3 has 13 amino acids. Germline V lookup: CDR1 SGHRS, CDR2 YFSETQ.

This chain connects TRBV18 to TRBJ2-1; D not certain. The germline CDR1 and CDR2 sequences are KGHSH and LQKENI. CDR3 length equals 13 residues. The V end lost 4 bases, the J end lost 15 bases, and 19 bases lay between the germline ends. The CDR3 DNA follows: TGTGCCAGCTCACGTGAACCGGCGAAATTCCCGTTCTTC. This sequence encodes CASSREPAKFPFF.

V and J are TRBV5-6 and TRBJ2-7; D is unclear. The CDR3 is 15 amino acids. Trimming removed 1 base from V and 0 bases from J, with 11 bases in between. CDR1 and CDR2 from the germline V gene are SGHDT and YYEEEE. The CDR3 here is CASSLLVRDSYEQYF. CDR3 sequence (DNA): TGTGCCAGCAGCTTGTTGGTAAGAGACTCCTACGAGCAGTACTTC. The full variable domain, with the rest looked up from reference TRBV5-6 and TRBJ2-7, is DAGVTQSPTHLIKTRGQQVTLRCSPKSGHDTVSWYQQALGQGPQFIFQYYEEEERQRGNFPDRFSGHQFPNYSSELNVNALLLGDSALYLCASSLLVRDSYEQYFGPGTRLTVT.

This clone was counted between two and nine times. The CDR3 is CASSFGINYGYTF. Here the CDR3 DNA reads TGTGCCAGCAGTTTCGGGATTAACTATGGCTACACCTTC. This sequence joins TRBV7-2 and TRBJ1-2; unclear D gene. The CDR3 covers 13 residues. CDR1 is SGHTA and CDR2 is FQGNSA in the germline V gene. V was shortened by 6 bases and J by 1 base, with 9 bases between the two germline ends.

The chain carries TRBV5-6 and TRBJ2-5; 9 bases are shared with TRBD1. TRBJ2-7 explains the end of the DNA better; the J call may be wrong. CDR1 and CDR2 from the germline V gene are SGHDT and YYEEEE. The CDR3 has 14 residues. CDR3 sequence (DNA): TGTGCCAGCATCCGGACAGGGGTCTCCTACGAGCAGTACTTC. It yields the protein CASIRTGVSYEQYF.

This clone was counted between two and nine times. The J gene is TRBJ2-4, the V gene TRBV28; a weak D match, TRBD1 (5 bases). CDR3 length equals 13 residues. Trimming left V 5 bases short and J 6 bases short, with 11 bases between. Germline V gives CDR1 MDHEN, CDR2 SYDVKM. The CDR3 coding sequence is TGTGCCAGCAGTCCGCCCGACAGAAACATTCAGTACTTC. It specifies CASSPPDRNIQYF.